Following are 9 T cell receptor beta chains from one sample sequenced in a study of T cell changes during pregnancy in multiple sclerosis. The data were produced by immunoSEQ multiplex PCR, yet TCRdb's version contains in-frame clones alone and is incomplete. Of some 80,000 clones listed, more than 80% are singletons. The specimen comprised peripheral blood, sampled in the first trimester of pregnancy. The receptor set was obtained from a female donor in good health, enrolled as a control in a pregnancy study.

This clone appeared once. The chain links TRBV27 to TRBJ1-2, with 7 bases that match TRBD1. Trimming cost V 11 bases and J 6 bases; bases outside gene matches: 6. The CDR3 has 11 amino acids. The germline V gene has CDR1 MNHEY and CDR2 SMNVEV (reference sequence). Here the CDR3 reads CAAYQGDGYTF. As DNA, the CDR3 is TGTGCCGCGTATCAGGGGGATGGCTACACCTTC.

This sequence joins TRBV15 and TRBJ1-1; D call uncertain. This CDR3 contains 14 residues. Germline V gene data show CDR1 as LNHNV and CDR2 as YYDKDF (reference sequence). The V gene lost 1 base and the J gene lost 0 bases, with 6 bases spanning the gap. Here the CDR3 DNA reads TGTGCCACCAGCAGAGTTCAGTTGAACACTGAAGCTTTCTTT. Residues: CATSRVQLNTEAFF.

Concerning this clone: An end of the junction differs from the germline gene, which may be a read error. The chain recombines TRBV7-7 with TRBJ2-3; the match to TRBD2 covers 10 bases. The CDR3 extends over 16 amino acids. Per the germline V gene, CDR1 is SSHAT and CDR2 is FNYEAQ (reference sequence). CDR3 in DNA: TGTGCTAGCAGCTTACCTAGCGGGGGATCCCCCGATACGCAGTATTTT. This encodes CASSLPSGGSPDTQYF.

V gene TRBV6-5 combines with J gene TRBJ2-6; TRBD1 matches at 7 bases. V lost 8 bases and J lost 0; bases outside the gene matches: 4. CDR3 size: 15 residues. Germline CDR1 MNHEY, CDR2 SVGAGI. CDR3 protein: CASGKGASGANVLTF. The CDR3 nucleotides read TGTGCCAGCGGCAAGGGGGCCTCTGGGGCCAACGTCCTGACTTTC.

The rearrangement uses TRBV4-1 and TRBJ1-1; 8 bases are shared with TRBD1. Germline CDR1 reads MGHRA; CDR2 reads YSYEKL. Trimming removed 0 bases from V and 0 bases from J; junction bases left unmatched: 3. The CDR3 contains 16 residues. CDR3 DNA: TGCGCCAGCAGCCAAGATCAGGACAGGGTGAACACTGAAGCTTTCTTT. Protein: CASSQDQDRVNTEAFF.

V gene TRBV30 combines with J gene TRBJ1-6; D is perhaps TRBD1 (5 bases). Germline assignment: CDR1 GTSNPN and CDR2 SVGIG (reference sequence). CDR3 length: 13 amino acids. Trimming took 2 bases from V and 5 from J, leaving 7 bases between them. The CDR3 loop is CAWSMTDNSPLHF. The CDR3 nucleotides are TGTGCCTGGAGTATGACAGATAATTCACCCCTCCACTTT.

This chain joins TRBV6-1 and TRBJ2-5, with no clear D. TRBJ2-7 matches the DNA end more closely, so the J call is doubtful. The CDR3 has 14 amino acids. Germline loops: CDR1 MNHNS, CDR2 SASEGT. The CDR3 spells CASSEALQIYEQYF. CDR3 nucleotide sequence: TGTGCCAGCAGTGAAGCGCTACAGATCTACGAGCAGTACTTC.

The DNA of the CDR3 is TGTGCCAGCAGGGGTACCGGGACAGGGAGTGTGTATGGCTACACCTTC. Residues: CASRGTGTGSVYGYTF. The chain has TRBV27 and TRBJ1-2; 9 nucleotides line up with TRBD1. With V trimmed by 6 bases and J by 5 bases, 13 bases remained unmatched. The CDR3 has 16 residues. Germline assignment: CDR1 MNHEY and CDR2 SMNVEV (reference sequence).

The chain uses TRBV6-6 and TRBJ1-1, with D perhaps TRBD1 (6 bases). Between the trimmed V and J ends, which lost 7 bases and 8 bases, there was a span of 11 bases. The CDR3 covers 11 residues. Germline assignment: CDR1 MNHNY and CDR2 SVGAGI (reference sequence). DNA of the CDR3: TGTGCCAGCAACAACAGGGAGGAAGCTTTCTTT. As protein: CASNNREEAFF.